Presented here are 19 T cell receptor beta chains from one specimen sequenced in a study of blood T cell repertoires in COVID-19 (TCRdb year 2020). To prepare the library, the immunoSEQ multiplex PCR assay was applied. The immuneACCESS repertoire file appears here via TCRdb, limited to in-frame rearrangements. These files lack a portion of the clones; in checked studies, under half of the deficit traces to unresolved V genes, and the cause of the others is not known. The sample table lists about 250,000 clones, roughly nine tenths of them with a count of one. The ten largest clones take up 3% of the sample. The sequencing sample was made of peripheral blood. Receptor source: a man between 18 and 35 years old with active or convalescent COVID-19.

This sequence joins TRBV7-8 and TRBJ1-1; D is ambiguous. The V and J ends lost 3 bases and 0 bases respectively, with 8 bases between them. This CDR3 comprises 14 residues. The germline V gene encodes CDR1 SGHVS and CDR2 FQNEAQ. The CDR3 here is CASSFSGLNTEAFF. The CDR3 coding sequence is TGTGCCAGCAGCTTTAGTGGTCTGAACACTGAAGCTTTCTTT.

This clone is a singleton in its sample. The rearrangement links TRBV5-1 to TRBJ2-4, with 7 bases fitting TRBD1. V lost 0 bases, J lost 4 bases, and 13 bases stayed unmatched. This CDR3 comprises 18 residues. Per the germline V gene, CDR1 is SGHRS and CDR2 is YFSETQ. The CDR3 DNA reads TGCGCCAGCAGCTTGGTATTGTCCGCGACAGGGAGAAAAAACATTCAGTACTTC. The encoded protein is CASSLVLSATGRKNIQYF.

This sequence joins TRBV27 and TRBJ2-5; D gene unclear. The CDR3 has 14 residues. CDR1 and CDR2 from the germline V gene are MNHEY and SMNVEV (reference sequence). Trimming took 0 bases from V and 4 from J, leaving 9 bases between them. Here the CDR3 reads CASSLSRLRETQYF. The CDR3 DNA is TGTGCCAGCAGTTTATCGCGGCTGCGAGAGACCCAGTACTTC.

The chain employs TRBV5-1 and TRBJ2-7; TRBD2 aligns across 10 bases. The CDR3 consists of 14 residues. Losses at the gene ends were 4 bases for V and 6 bases for J; bases not matched to a gene: 7. From germline, CDR1 is SGHRS and CDR2 YFSETQ. CDR3 DNA: TGCGCCAGCAGCAGTGAGGTAGCGGGAGGCGAGCAGTACTTC. Translation gives CASSSEVAGGEQYF. The variable domain in full, with the rest retrieved from reference TRBV5-1 and TRBJ2-7, is KAGVTQTPRYLIKTRGQQVTLSCSPISGHRSVSWYQQTPGQGLQFLFEYFSETQRNKGNFPGRFSGRQFSNSRSEMNVSTLELGDSALYLCASSSEVAGGEQYFGPGTRLTVT.

J is TRBJ1-2 and V is TRBV5-1; 7 bases line up with TRBD1. V lost 4 bases, J lost 2 bases, and 5 bases stayed unmatched. CDR1 is SGHRS and CDR2 is YFSETQ in the germline V gene. This CDR3 contains 14 residues. CDR3 DNA sequence: TGCGCCAGCAGCACAGGGGTGGCCAACTATGGCTACACCTTC. Amino acids: CASSTGVANYGYTF.

This chain joins TRBV3-1 (or the pseudogene TRBV3-2) and TRBJ1-2; D ambiguous. Germline V gene sequence: CDR1 LGHDT, CDR2 YNNKEL (reference sequence). This CDR3 is built from 12 residues. Deletions cut 3 bases from V and 12 bases from J, with 14 bases between. The CDR3 here is CASSQGGPVDTF. The DNA for the CDR3 is TGTGCCAGCAGCCAGGGAGGCCCGGTCGACACCTTC.

The chain employs TRBV30 and TRBJ1-2, with D possibly matching TRBD1 (6 bases). The CDR3 spans 14 residues. Germline V gene data show CDR1 as GTSNPN and CDR2 as SVGIG (reference sequence). The V end was cut by 0 bases, the J end by 5 bases, with 13 bases between. The CDR3 DNA reads TGTGCCTGGAGTGTAAGGAGGCAGGGGTATGGCTACACCTTC. This sequence encodes CAWSVRRQGYGYTF.

The J gene is TRBJ1-1, the V gene TRBV5-1; D gene unclear. Per germline, CDR1 SGHRS and CDR2 YFSETQ. Trimming shortened V by 4 bases and J by 7 bases, and 20 bases separated the two germline ends. The CDR3 has 15 residues. The CDR3 is CASSLELAGSGEAFF. The DNA for the CDR3 is TGCGCCAGCAGCCTGGAATTGGCGGGCTCTGGTGAAGCTTTCTTT. Supplemented by reference TRBV5-1 and TRBJ1-1, the full variable domain reads KAGVTQTPRYLIKTRGQQVTLSCSPISGHRSVSWYQQTPGQGLQFLFEYFSETQRNKGNFPGRFSGRQFSNSRSEMNVSTLELGDSALYLCASSLELAGSGEAFFGQGTRLTVV.

The V gene is TRBV28, the J gene TRBJ1-2; D may be TRBD1 (5 bases). The V gene lost 5 bases and the J gene lost 5 bases, with 15 bases spanning the gap. CDR3 length: 14 amino acids. The germline gives CDR1 MDHEN, CDR2 SYDVKM. CDR3 coding DNA: TGTGCCAGCAGTCCCCCGGGGCGGGGGTATGGCTACACCTTC. This sequence encodes CASSPPGRGYGYTF.

This chain links TRBV28 with TRBJ1-2, with 10 positions matching TRBD1. CDR3 length: 16 amino acids. The ends lost 6 bases at V and 2 bases at J; junction bases unmatched: 9. Germline-derived CDR1 and CDR2 are MDHEN and SYDVKM. CDR3 amino acids: CASRYLPGQGNYGYTF. Here the CDR3 DNA reads TGTGCCAGCAGATACTTACCGGGACAGGGGAACTATGGCTACACCTTC.

This rearrangement joins TRBV10-3 to TRBJ1-6; tentative D call: TRBD1 (5 bases). CDR3 length: 16 residues. In germline, CDR1 is ENHRY, CDR2 SYGVKD. V lost 5 bases, J lost 7 bases, and 18 bases lay in between. The CDR3 region is CAISHKETVGNSPLHF. CDR3 nucleotides: TGTGCCATCAGTCACAAAGAGACAGTGGGAAATTCACCCCTCCACTTT.

V usage is TRBV30 and J usage is TRBJ1-1; no clear D. In germline, CDR1 is GTSNPN, CDR2 SVGIG (reference sequence). V lost 2 bases and J lost 4, with 5 bases in between. This CDR3 is 11 amino acids long. CDR3 region: CAWSQATEAFF. The CDR3 region has the DNA TGTGCCTGGAGTCAGGCCACTGAAGCTTTCTTT.

The J gene is TRBJ2-4, the V gene TRBV13; D might be TRBD1 (6 bases). The CDR3 totals 16 residues. CDR1 and CDR2 from the germline V gene are PRHDT and FYEKMQ (reference sequence). With 5 bases removed from V and 3 bases from J, the gap between germline ends came to 17 bases. This CDR3 is CASSTAGEGVKNIQYF. As DNA, the CDR3 is TGTGCCAGCAGCACGGCAGGGGAAGGGGTCAAAAACATTCAGTACTTC.

This rearrangement joins TRBV7-8 to TRBJ1-1; possible D gene TRBD1, 6 bases. Germline CDR1 is SGHVS and CDR2 is FQNEAQ. V was clipped by 5 bases and J by 6 bases, with 22 bases between them. The CDR3 is made up of 16 amino acids. The DNA of the CDR3 is TGTGCCAGCAGCCCGATCTTACAGGGCGGGCTAGCTGAAGCTTTCTTT. It is translated as CASSPILQGGLAEAFF.

This sequence joins TRBV4-1 and TRBJ1-1; TRBD1 aligns across 10 bases. From germline, CDR1 is MGHRA and CDR2 YSYEKL. The CDR3 runs 16 residues. With V trimmed by 4 bases and J by 5 bases, 10 bases remained unmatched. The CDR3 region has the DNA TGCGCCAGCAGCCTACGACAGGGGGCGGTTGGGACTGAAGCTTTCTTT. Its translation: CASSLRQGAVGTEAFF.

In its sample, this clone was seen a few times. The chain has TRBV6-2 or TRBV6-3 and TRBJ2-3; 8 nucleotides match TRBD2. From germline, CDR1 is MNHEY and CDR2 SVGEGT. The ends lost 3 bases at V and 0 bases at J; junction bases unmatched: 14. CDR3 size: 19 residues. This CDR3 is CASSYQIFVERGSTDTQYF. The CDR3 DNA is TGTGCCAGCAGTTATCAGATTTTTGTTGAGCGGGGGAGCACAGATACGCAGTATTTT.

V usage is TRBV7-9 and J usage is TRBJ1-1; D gene uncertain. The V end was cut by 4 bases, the J end by 5 bases, with 8 bases between. Germline CDR1 and CDR2: SEHNR and FQNEAQ (reference sequence). This CDR3 is built from 12 residues. The DNA of the CDR3 is TGTGCCAGCAGCTGGGGAGGGACTGAAGCTTTCTTT. It is translated as CASSWGGTEAFF.

This sequence joins TRBV6-7 and TRBJ2-7, with 8 bases fitting TRBD1. TRBV6-7 is assigned to the ORF class and has an uncertain function. The CDR3 loop spans 16 amino acids. V gave up 2 bases and J gave up 1 base; unmatched junction bases: 7. The chain's CDR3 is CASSYPRDRLSYEQYF. The CDR3 bases are TGTGCCAGCAGTTACCCTCGGGACAGGTTATCCTACGAGCAGTACTTC.

The CDR3 bases are TGTGCCAGCAGTTACTCCACAGGGGGCGGTAATTACGAGCAGTACTTC. This gives the protein CASSYSTGGGNYEQYF. The chain has TRBV6-2 or TRBV6-3 and TRBJ2-7; TRBD1 matches 9 bases. V trimming: 0 bases; J trimming: 4 bases; junction bases outside the gene matches: 7. The CDR3 loop spans 16 amino acids. Germline loops: CDR1 MNHEY, CDR2 SVGEGT.